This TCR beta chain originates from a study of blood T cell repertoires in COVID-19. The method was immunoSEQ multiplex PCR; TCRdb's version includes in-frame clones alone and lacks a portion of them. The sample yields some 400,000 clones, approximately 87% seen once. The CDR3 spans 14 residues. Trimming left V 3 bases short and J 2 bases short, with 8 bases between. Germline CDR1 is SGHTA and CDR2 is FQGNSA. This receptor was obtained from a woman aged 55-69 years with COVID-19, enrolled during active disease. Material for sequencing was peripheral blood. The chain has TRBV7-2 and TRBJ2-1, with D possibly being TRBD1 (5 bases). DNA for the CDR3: TGTGCCAGCAGCTTCCGGACAACCTACAATGAGCAGTTCTTC. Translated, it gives CASSFRTTYNEQFF. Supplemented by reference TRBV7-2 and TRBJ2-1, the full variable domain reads GAGVSQSPSNKVTEKGKDVELRCDPISGHTALYWYRQSLGQGLEFLIYFQGNSAPDKSGLPSDRFSAERTGGSVSTLTIQRTQQEDSAVYLCASSFRTTYNEQFFGPGTRLTVL.